The 18 T cell receptor beta chains listed next were all sequenced from one sample in a study of blood T cell repertoires in COVID-19. Method: immunoSEQ multiplex PCR; TCRdb's copy keeps in-frame clones and lacks some. The sample has 250,000 to 350,000 clones, about 83% seen once. The sample consisted of PBMCs or T cells enriched from blood (not recorded which). These receptor sequences come from a woman in her forties who had recovered from COVID-19.

This clone has just one count. The chain joins TRBV12-3 or TRBV12-4 to TRBJ1-2; D perhaps matches TRBD1 (6 bases). The V gene lost 2 bases and the J gene lost 7 bases, with 11 bases spanning the gap. This CDR3 comprises 13 residues. CDR3 region: CASSLNVRGGYTF. CDR3 DNA: TGTGCCAGCAGTTTAAATGTCAGGGGTGGCTACACCTTC.

The chain employs TRBV6-5 and TRBJ2-4, with TRBD1 identical over 8 bases. The trim removed 2 bases at V and 9 bases at J, leaving 6 bases unmatched. The CDR3 has 14 residues. CDR1 is MNHEY and CDR2 is SVGAGI in the germline V gene. CDR3 amino acids: CASSYTGQGSIQYF. The DNA of the CDR3 is TGTGCCAGCAGTTACACCGGACAGGGTAGCATTCAGTACTTC.

The chain couples TRBV2 to TRBJ2-3; maybe TRBD2 (5 bases). Between the trimmed V and J ends, which lost 8 bases and 0 bases, there was a span of 15 bases. CDR1 is SNHLY, CDR2 FYNNEI, per germline. The CDR3 runs 15 residues. The CDR3 DNA reads as TGTGCCAGCTGCCTCCAGGCGGGTAGCACAGATACGCAGTATTTT. It specifies CASCLQAGSTDTQYF.

The V call is TRBV27, the J call TRBJ2-1; D not resolved. Germline V lookup: CDR1 MNHEY, CDR2 SMNVEV (reference sequence). The CDR3 spans 15 residues. The germline V and J ends were trimmed by 4 bases and 0 bases, with 10 bases remaining between them. CDR3 amino acids: CASSSPPFSYNEQFF. CDR3 coding DNA: TGTGCCAGCAGTTCCCCCCCTTTCTCCTACAATGAGCAGTTCTTC.

The gene calls are TRBV30 and TRBJ2-7, with 8 nucleotides matching TRBD1. Germline CDR1 and CDR2: GTSNPN and SVGIG (reference sequence). The trim removed 2 bases at V and 2 bases at J, leaving 5 bases unmatched. The CDR3 loop spans 14 amino acids. The CDR3 DNA reads as TGTGCCTGGAGTTCCGGACAGGGTCCCTACGAGCAGTACTTC. It specifies CAWSSGQGPYEQYF.

This chain's CDR3 is CASSLERGGGGSPYEQYF. The CDR3 DNA sequence: TGTGCCAGCAGCTTAGAACGAGGAGGCGGCGGCAGCCCCTACGAGCAGTACTTC. V is TRBV7-2 and J is TRBJ2-7; a possible D gene is TRBD2 (5 bases). This CDR3 has 18 residues. V lost 1 base and J 2 bases, leaving 21 bases between the germline ends. Looked up from germline, CDR1 is SGHTA and CDR2 is FQGNSA.

To note about this clone: A read error may produce the germline difference seen at one junction end. This rearrangement joins TRBV7-7 to TRBJ2-2; 8 bases fit TRBD1. This CDR3 region has 15 residues. Germline V gene data show CDR1 as SSHAT and CDR2 as FNYEAQ (reference sequence). The CDR3 coding sequence is TGTGCTAGCAGCCGGACAGGGTCGAACACCGGGGAGCTGTTTTTT. Translated: CASSRTGSNTGELFF.

The chain joins TRBV12-3 or TRBV12-4 to TRBJ2-3; a weak D match, TRBD2 (5 bases). V dropped 5 bases and J dropped 3 bases, with 9 bases sitting between them. The CDR3 covers 13 residues. CDR3 region: CASSPSGTDTQYF. In DNA form, the CDR3 reads TGTGCCAGCAGTCCGTCGGGGACAGATACGCAGTATTTT.

The rearrangement links TRBV28 to TRBJ1-6; D is unresolved. V was cut by 5 bases and J by 7 bases, with 12 bases left in between. CDR3 length: 14 amino acids. Per the germline V gene, CDR1 is MDHEN and CDR2 is SYDVKM. In DNA form, the CDR3 reads TGTGCCAGCAGTAGTGAGAGGAGGAATTCACCCCTCCACTTT. Amino acids: CASSSERRNSPLHF. Combining the CDR3 with reference TRBV28 and TRBJ1-6 gives the whole variable domain DVKVTQSSRYLVKRTGEKVFLECVQDMDHENMFWYRQDPGLGLRLIYFSYDVKMKEKGDIPEGYSVSREKKERFSLILESASTNQTSMYLCASSSERRNSPLHFGNGTRLTVT.

This clone was observed a handful of times. V usage is TRBV28 and J usage is TRBJ2-5, with TRBD2 as a possible D gene (6 bases). This CDR3 region has 11 residues. Trimming cost V 8 bases and J 5 bases, with 9 bases left between them. Germline V gene sequence: CDR1 MDHEN, CDR2 SYDVKM. The CDR3 nucleotides are TGTGCCAGCGATGGGGGGGAGACCCAGTACTTC. Translated, it gives CASDGGETQYF.

The chain links TRBV3-1 (or the pseudogene TRBV3-2) to TRBJ1-2; D is perhaps TRBD1 (5 bases). CDR1 and CDR2 (germline): LGHDT, YNNKEL (reference sequence). CDR3 size: 14 residues. Trimming took 4 bases from V and 8 from J, leaving 17 bases between them. CDR3 sequence (DNA): TGTGCCAGCAGCCGAAACCGGCACGGGGGGGGCTACACCTTC. Protein sequence: CASSRNRHGGGYTF.

The chain uses TRBV27 and TRBJ2-3; 8 nucleotides match TRBD2. The CDR3 is made up of 14 amino acids. Germline CDR1 and CDR2: MNHEY and SMNVEV (reference sequence). V was pared by 6 bases and J by 2 bases, with 4 bases of the junction left unmatched. For the CDR3, the DNA is TGTGCCAGCAGCCCACTAGCGGACACAGATACGCAGTATTTT. It encodes CASSPLADTDTQYF.

The CDR3 region has the DNA TGTGCCAGCATTGGACTAGCGGAAACCGGGGAGCTGTTTTTT. It translates to CASIGLAETGELFF. This chain joins TRBV2 and TRBJ2-2, with 10 bases matching TRBD2. Germline V gene lookup returns CDR1 SNHLY and CDR2 FYNNEI. The CDR3 covers 14 residues. V trimming: 7 bases; J trimming: 5 bases; junction bases outside the gene matches: 4. Using reference TRBV2 and TRBJ2-2 for the parts outside the CDR3, the full variable domain is EPEVTQTPSHQVTQMGQEVILRCVPISNHLYFYWYRQILGQKVEFLVSFYNNEISEKSEIFDDQFSVERPDGSNFTLKIRSTKLEDSAMYFCASIGLAETGELFFGEGSRLTVL.

This chain joins TRBV28 and TRBJ2-2; D may be TRBD2 (5 bases). Germline-derived CDR1 and CDR2 are MDHEN and SYDVKM. The V and J ends lost 3 bases and 9 bases respectively, with 14 bases between them. There are 14 residues in the CDR3. In DNA, the CDR3 is TGTGCCAGCAGTTTTTTGGGTGGAGGTCGGGAGCTGTTTTTT. This gives the protein CASSFLGGGRELFF.

This clone was picked up a small number of times. J is TRBJ2-7 and V is TRBV4-3, with 7 bases identical to TRBD1. The CDR3 totals 13 residues. Germline CDR1 and CDR2: LGHNA and YSLEER. The V gene end was trimmed by 2 bases and the J gene end by 5 bases; junction bases not matched to a gene: 3. The CDR3 bases are TGCGCCAGCAGCCAAAGAACAGGGGACGAGCAGTACTTC. It codes for CASSQRTGDEQYF.

The V gene is TRBV28, the J gene TRBJ1-2; TRBD1 might be the D (6 bases). The CDR3 covers 13 residues. CDR1 and CDR2 from the germline V gene are MDHEN and SYDVKM. The V gene lost 7 bases and the J gene lost 8 bases, with 17 bases spanning the gap. The CDR3 DNA follows: TGTGCCAGCACCACGGGGGGGCGCCGAGGCTACACCTTC. Protein: CASTTGGRRGYTF.

The rearrangement uses TRBV11-3 and TRBJ2-3; TRBD2 agrees at 11 bases. The CDR3 is made up of 21 amino acids. V dropped 0 bases and J dropped 0; count of bases not matched to a gene: 14. From germline, CDR1 is SGHNT and CDR2 YENEEA. CDR3 protein: CASSLDRLAGGSGGSTDTQYF. In DNA, the CDR3 is TGTGCCAGCAGCTTAGACCGCCTAGCGGGAGGTTCTGGGGGAAGCACAGATACGCAGTATTTT.

The chain carries TRBV7-2 and TRBJ2-3; 8 nucleotides agree with TRBD1. V gave up 5 bases and J gave up 6 bases; unmatched junction bases: 7. In germline, CDR1 is SGHTA, CDR2 FQGNSA. The CDR3 contains 14 residues. CDR3 coding DNA: TGTGCCAGCAGCGTCGGGACAGGCAGGGATACGCAGTATTTT. Protein sequence: CASSVGTGRDTQYF.